These 5 T cell receptor beta chains were sequenced from one sample in a study of CD8 T cells in ankylosing spondylitis. TCRdb recomputed calls from the 5' RACE reads with MiXCR, one row per CDR3 protein. The sample carries fewer than 130,000 distinct CDR3 sequences, nearly 25% recorded once. The specimen sequenced was synovial fluid, either unsorted or a sorted T cell fraction (not recorded which). The receptors were gathered from a male donor with ankylosing spondylitis.

The chain combines TRBV20-1 with TRBJ1-3, with D possibly TRBD1 on 6 matching bases. V gave up 8 bases and J gave up 9 bases, with 20 bases separating them. The CDR3 consists of 13 residues. Germline V lookup: CDR1 DFQATT, CDR2 SNEGSKA (reference sequence). The CDR3 sequence is CSPRGGLGGTIYF. CDR3 in DNA: TGCAGTCCTCGGGGGGGGCTCGGGGGCACCATATATTTT.

There are a few counts of this clonotype. The chain recombines TRBV20-1 with TRBJ2-3; either TRBD1 or TRBD2 may supply D (5 bases each). The V gene lost 3 bases and the J gene lost 3 bases, with 13 bases spanning the gap. Germline V gives CDR1 DFQATT, CDR2 SNEGSKA (reference sequence). The CDR3 length is 14 residues. The CDR3 spells CSASSRGPTDTQYF. Here the CDR3 DNA reads TGCAGTGCTAGCAGCCGGGGCCCGACAGATACGCAGTATTTT.

This clonotype appeared a few times. The V and J genes are TRBV10-3 and TRBJ1-2, with D uncertain. From germline, CDR1 is ENHRY and CDR2 SYGVKD. V was shortened by 0 bases and J by 6 bases, with 14 bases between the two germline ends. The CDR3 has 15 amino acids. The DNA of the CDR3 is TGTGCCATCAGTGAGTCAAGGGAGGGCGGCCATGGCTACACCTTC. It translates to CAISESREGGHGYTF.

This clonotype came up many times. The chain links TRBV14 to TRBJ2-5, with D perhaps matching TRBD2 (6 bases). The CDR3 consists of 14 residues. CDR1 and CDR2 from the germline V gene are SGHDN and FVKESK. V lost 3 bases to trimming and J lost 4 bases, with 12 bases between them. The CDR3 region has the DNA TGTGCCAGCAGCCAGTGGCGGGACGGAGAGACCCAGTACTTC. It translates to CASSQWRDGETQYF.

This clonotype was detected many times. The gene calls are TRBV29-1 and TRBJ2-3, with a tentative D call TRBD2 (6 bases). This CDR3 spans 13 amino acids. Trimming left V 7 bases short and J 6 bases short, with 17 bases between. Germline V gives CDR1 SQVTM, CDR2 ANQGSEA. This CDR3 is CSAKGGRGDTQYF. DNA of the CDR3: TGCAGCGCGAAGGGAGGCCGCGGGGATACGCAGTATTTT.